The present T cell receptor (beta chain) was sequenced within a study of regulatory T cells in long-lasting Graves disease. Points from the study as a whole: Lower TCR diversity characterized persistent Graves' patients relative to newly diagnosed patients. Repertoires from persistent disease leaned toward TRBV28, TRBJ1-2 and TRBJ2-5.

In building TCR beta libraries, iRepertoire HTBI primers were used together with Arm-PCR of CDR3 regions. Using its own MiXCR run on the multiplex PCR reads, TCRdb lists one record per CDR3 protein. The data contain around 460,000 distinct CDR3 sequences, approximately 15% of them singletons. Germline V lookup: CDR1 MDHEN, CDR2 SYDVKM. Trimming took 3 bases from V and 4 from J; bases not matched to a gene: 22. CDR3 length: 22 residues. This clonotype was detected many times. The antigen is not known. The time point here: newly diagnosed GD, antithyroid drugs for less than 3 months. With RNA extracted from PBMCs as input, the TCR library was made. By American Thyroid Association guidelines, Graves' disease was diagnosed in the cohort. The same sample was also studied in work on T cells in Graves' hyperthyroidism and ophthalmopathy.

V usage is TRBV28 and J usage is TRBJ2-5, with 14 bases fitting TRBD2. This TCR derives from a woman between 45 and 60 years old with Graves disease. Sequencing was performed on peripheral blood mononuclear cells (PBMCs), taken at new diagnosis, from a patient treated with antithyroid drugs. The chain's CDR3 is CASSFGAAYSGLAGVVGETQYF. For the CDR3, the DNA is TGTGCCAGCAGTTTCGGCGCAGCTTACTCGGGACTAGCGGGAGTAGTAGGAGAGACCCAGTACTTC. Full variable domain (missing parts from reference TRBV28 and TRBJ2-5): DVKVTQSSRYLVKRTGEKVFLECVQDMDHENMFWYRQDPGLGLRLIYFSYDVKMKEKGDIPEGYSVSREKKERFSLILESASTNQTSMYLCASSFGAAYSGLAGVVGETQYFGPGTRLLVL.